The 29 T cell receptor beta chains reported below all come from one sample, sequenced in a study of shared clonotypes between healthy human individuals. Here immunoSEQ multiplex PCR was the method, and the copy in TCRdb shows in-frame clones only, minus some. The sample records 650,000 to 700,000 clones, less than 95% being singletons. Sample: memory CD8+ T cells from PBMCs. The subset was: CD45RO+ cells pooled with CCR7-negative TemRA cells. The receptors stem from a man between 18 and 29 years old in good health. Some clones in this sample may be carry-over from other donors' samples.

CDR3: CASSLVDRSYEQYF. The CDR3 DNA reads as TGTGCCAGCAGCTTAGTCGACAGGAGCTACGAGCAGTACTTC. The chain uses TRBV11-2 and TRBJ2-7; D is possibly TRBD1 (6 bases). With 1 base removed from V and 3 bases from J, the gap between germline ends came to 10 bases. This CDR3 has 14 residues. Germline values: CDR1 SGHAT, CDR2 FQNNGV.

The chain recombines TRBV28 with TRBJ1-1; 9 bases are shared with TRBD1. Germline CDR1 is MDHEN and CDR2 is SYDVKM. The J segment lost 4 bases and the V segment lost 7 bases, leaving 13 bases of the junction unmatched. The CDR3 consists of 16 residues. CDR3 residues: CASTARGQGMGTEAFF. CDR3 DNA sequence: TGTGCCAGCACCGCCCGAGGACAGGGGATGGGCACTGAAGCTTTCTTT. The full variable domain, in which reference TRBV28 and TRBJ1-1 provide the parts outside the CDR3, is DVKVTQSSRYLVKRTGEKVFLECVQDMDHENMFWYRQDPGLGLRLIYFSYDVKMKEKGDIPEGYSVSREKKERFSLILESASTNQTSMYLCASTARGQGMGTEAFFGQGTRLTVV.

This clone is judged medium-sized. This sequence joins TRBV29-1 and TRBJ2-7; tentative D call: TRBD1 (5 bases). Per the germline V gene, CDR1 is SQVTM and CDR2 is ANQGSEA. The CDR3 loop spans 14 amino acids. The V end lost 4 bases, the J end lost 2 bases, and 15 bases lay between the germline ends. This CDR3 reads CSVVPLQAAYEQYF. The CDR3 DNA sequence: TGCAGCGTTGTTCCCCTACAGGCAGCCTACGAGCAGTACTTC.

The genes are TRBV28 and TRBJ2-1, with D uncertain. The CDR3 contains 17 residues. Germline CDR1 is MDHEN and CDR2 is SYDVKM. V was trimmed by 3 bases and J by 5 bases, leaving 20 bases between them. The chain's CDR3 is CASSFFPSREEHNEQFF. The CDR3 DNA reads TGTGCCAGCAGTTTCTTCCCGTCGAGAGAGGAGCACAATGAGCAGTTCTTC.

Details on this clone: The same CDR3 also results from other DNA sequences found in this sample. This chain links TRBV27 with TRBJ1-5; TRBD1 is a possible D gene (6 bases). CDR1 MNHEY and CDR2 SMNVEV come from the germline V gene (reference sequence). The CDR3 spans 15 residues. Trimming cost V 3 bases and J 1 base, with 10 bases left between them. CDR3: CASSLSRGSNQPQHF. The CDR3 nucleotides read TGTGCCAGCAGTTTGAGCAGGGGAAGCAATCAGCCCCAGCATTTT.

This chain joins TRBV27 and TRBJ2-1, with D unresolved. CDR1 is MNHEY and CDR2 is SMNVEV in the germline V gene (reference sequence). CDR3 length: 10 amino acids. The germline V and J ends were trimmed by 8 bases and 8 bases, with 7 bases remaining between them. CDR3 DNA: TGTGCCAGCGAGCTGGATGAGCAGTTCTTC. This translates into CASELDEQFF.

Here the CDR3 reads CASSPRGGWNQPQHF. In DNA form, the CDR3 reads TGTGCCAGCAGTCCCAGGGGCGGGTGGAATCAGCCCCAGCATTTT. The gene calls are TRBV11-2 and TRBJ1-5; possibly TRBD1 for D (6 bases). V lost 6 bases, J lost 4 bases, and 16 bases lay in between. Germline V gene data show CDR1 as SGHAT and CDR2 as FQNNGV. CDR3 size: 15 residues.

Of note for this clone: Other DNA variants within this sample encode the same CDR3. The chain is built from TRBV29-1 and TRBJ1-5, with D unresolved. CDR1 and CDR2 from the germline V gene are SQVTM and ANQGSEA. The CDR3 has 12 amino acids. V lost 4 bases and J lost 1, with 5 bases in between. DNA for the CDR3: TGCAGCGTTGGAGACAGCAATCAGCCCCAGCATTTT. Translating it yields CSVGDSNQPQHF.

The chain employs TRBV4-3 and TRBJ2-3; 9 bases map to TRBD2. Germline loops: CDR1 LGHNA, CDR2 YSLEER. There are 17 residues in the CDR3. J lost 4 bases, V lost 0 bases, and 8 bases had no gene match. CDR3 residues: CASSQDSAGGPSDTQYF. In DNA, the CDR3 is TGCGCCAGCAGCCAAGATTCGGCGGGAGGGCCCTCAGATACGCAGTATTTT.

This chain links TRBV7-2 with TRBJ2-6; D is undetermined. The V end was cut by 1 base, the J end by 1 base, with 5 bases between. Germline V gene sequence: CDR1 SGHTA, CDR2 FQGNSA. The CDR3 contains 15 residues. The CDR3 DNA follows: TGTGCCAGCAGCTTAGTGGGTTCTGGGGCCAACGTCCTGACTTTC. It codes for CASSLVGSGANVLTF.

This chain uses TRBV5-5 with TRBJ2-7; D unclear. CDR1 and CDR2 from the germline V gene are SGHKS and YYEKEE (reference sequence). The V and J ends lost 4 bases and 3 bases respectively, with 5 bases between them. The CDR3 is made up of 11 amino acids. The CDR3 reads CASSPGYEQYF. CDR3 in DNA: TGTGCCAGCAGCCCGGGCTACGAGCAGTACTTC.

V and J are TRBV28 and TRBJ2-5; TRBD1 is a possible D gene (8 bases). V lost 6 bases and J 4 bases, leaving 15 bases between the germline ends. Germline values: CDR1 MDHEN, CDR2 SYDVKM. The CDR3 has 14 amino acids. CDR3: CASRYRGGRETQYF. In nucleotides, the CDR3 is TGTGCCAGCAGGTACAGGGGGGGCAGAGAGACCCAGTACTTC.

Of note for this clone: This specimen includes other DNA sequences encoding the same CDR3. The rearrangement links TRBV19 to TRBJ1-5; no clear D. Germline CDR1 and CDR2: LNHDA and SQIVND (reference sequence). The V and J ends lost 3 bases and 1 base respectively, with 10 bases between them. This CDR3 is built from 15 residues. The CDR3 region has the DNA TGTGCCAGTAGTATTTTCCTAGAGAGCAATCAGCCCCAGCATTTT. Translation gives CASSIFLESNQPQHF.

This sequence joins TRBV10-2 and TRBJ2-5; D is undetermined. Germline assignment: CDR1 WSHSY and CDR2 SAAADI. V lost 5 bases, J lost 5 bases, and 18 bases lay in between. The CDR3 contains 15 residues. The CDR3 bases are TGCGCCAGCAGTACCGGACCTTCGTTGATGGAGACCCAGTACTTC. This gives the protein CASSTGPSLMETQYF.

This clone was counted a few times. The CDR3 coding sequence is TGTGCCAGCGGGCCGGGAGGGTCCTACAATGAGCAGTTCTTC. Translating gives CASGPGGSYNEQFF. The chain is built from TRBV27 and TRBJ2-1; 8 bases map to TRBD2. Germline V CDR1 and CDR2: MNHEY, SMNVEV (reference sequence). This CDR3 is 14 amino acids long. The J segment lost 1 base and the V segment lost 8 bases, leaving 4 bases of the junction unmatched.

The rearrangement uses TRBV7-6 and TRBJ2-1; D may be TRBD2 (5 bases). Germline V lookup: CDR1 SGHVS, CDR2 FNYEAQ. V lost 2 bases and J lost 5, with 19 bases in between. The CDR3 has 17 residues. The CDR3 is CASSLTPQVRGNNEQFF. CDR3 coding DNA: TGTGCCAGCAGCTTAACCCCTCAGGTCCGGGGAAACAATGAGCAGTTCTTC.

CDR3 bases: TGCGCCAGCAGCGCGACAGGGACCTTAGCCAAAAACATTCAGTACTTC. This encodes CASSATGTLAKNIQYF. This sequence joins TRBV5-1 and TRBJ2-4; 7 bases fit TRBD1. The CDR3 consists of 16 residues. V was pared by 4 bases and J by 0 bases, with 7 bases of the junction left unmatched. CDR1 SGHRS and CDR2 YFSETQ come from the germline V gene.

This chain joins TRBV27 and TRBJ2-7; 10 bases are a match to TRBD1. The V gene end was trimmed by 3 bases and the J gene end by 2 bases; junction bases not matched to a gene: 7. Looked up from germline, CDR1 is MNHEY and CDR2 is SMNVEV (reference sequence). This CDR3 comprises 16 residues. The DNA of the CDR3 is TGTGCCAGCAGTTTCTTAACCGGGACAGGGGCCTACGAGCAGTACTTC. It translates to CASSFLTGTGAYEQYF.

This clone was found once. The V gene is TRBV5-4, the J gene TRBJ2-6; no definite D call. V lost 6 bases and J lost 0, with 1 base in between. The CDR3 sequence is 12 residues long. Germline loops: CDR1 SGHNT, CDR2 YYREEE (reference sequence). CDR3 nucleotide sequence: TGTGCCAGCATCTCTGGGGCCAACGTCCTGACTTTC. Encoded protein: CASISGANVLTF.

The rearrangement joins TRBV10-2 to TRBJ2-5; D not resolved. The CDR3 consists of 14 residues. V lost 8 bases, J lost 9 bases, and 22 bases lay in between. CDR1 is WSHSY, CDR2 SAAADI, per germline. The CDR3 is CASGPPTPRWSQYF. The CDR3 region has the DNA TGCGCCAGCGGACCCCCTACCCCAAGATGGTCCCAGTACTTC.

The V call is TRBV6-6, the J call TRBJ2-5; D remains unclear. Between the trimmed V and J ends, which lost 3 bases and 7 bases, there was a span of 15 bases. The CDR3 covers 14 residues. Germline V lookup: CDR1 MNHNY, CDR2 SVGAGI (reference sequence). The chain's CDR3 is CASSYLVLWGTQYF. The CDR3 DNA reads TGTGCCAGCAGTTATTTAGTCCTCTGGGGGACCCAGTACTTC.

CDR3 in amino acids: CASSFQTSSTGELFF. In DNA form, the CDR3 reads TGTGCCAGCAGCTTCCAGACTAGCAGCACCGGGGAGCTGTTTTTT. The J gene is TRBJ2-2, the V gene TRBV9; 7 bases are shared with TRBD2. CDR3 length: 15 residues. Germline values: CDR1 SGDLS, CDR2 YYNGEE. With V trimmed by 4 bases and J by 4 bases, 7 bases remained unmatched.

The rearrangement uses TRBV19 and TRBJ1-5; D not certain. This CDR3 has 16 residues. V lost 0 bases, J lost 4 bases, and 13 bases lay in between. Germline V gene lookup returns CDR1 LNHDA and CDR2 SQIVND (reference sequence). The CDR3 loop is CASSIDWEGYNQPQHF. The DNA of the CDR3 is TGTGCCAGTAGTATAGATTGGGAGGGATATAATCAGCCCCAGCATTTT.

CDR3 DNA: TGTGCCAGCAGCGTTCGGACTAGCGGGAACTACGAGCAGTACTTC. Protein product: CASSVRTSGNYEQYF. The J gene is TRBJ2-7, the V gene TRBV4-2; 12 bases line up with TRBD2. The V and J ends lost 5 bases and 3 bases, in that order; junction bases with no gene match: 5. Looked up from germline, CDR1 is LGHNA and CDR2 is YNFKEQ. This CDR3 has 15 residues.

The rearrangement uses TRBV5-1 and TRBJ1-1; 10 bases agree with TRBD1. Germline trimming cut 1 base from V and 4 bases from J; bases unmatched to any gene: 4. In germline, CDR1 is SGHRS, CDR2 YFSETQ. The CDR3 consists of 15 residues. DNA for the CDR3: TGCGCCAGCAGCTTGACCGGGACAGGGGTCACTGAAGCTTTCTTT. It specifies CASSLTGTGVTEAFF.

With regard to this clone: The same CDR3 also results from other DNA sequences found in this sample. V and J are TRBV9 and TRBJ1-2, with TRBD1 identical over 10 bases. Unmatched junction bases numbered 2, after V lost 1 base and J lost 5 bases. The CDR3 spans 14 residues. Germline loops: CDR1 SGDLS, CDR2 YYNGEE. CDR3: CASSVRDRGYGYTF. For the CDR3, the DNA is TGTGCCAGCAGCGTACGGGACAGGGGATATGGCTACACCTTC. Looking up the rest from reference TRBV9 and TRBJ1-2 gives the full variable domain: DSGVTQTPKHLITATGQRVTLRCSPRSGDLSVYWYQQSLDQGLQFLIQYYNGEERAKGNILERFSAQQFPDLHSELNLSSLELGDSALYFCASSVRDRGYGYTFGSGTRLTVV.

About this clone itself: This sample includes further DNA sequences coding for the same CDR3. The J gene is TRBJ2-7, the V gene TRBV27; 11 bases fit TRBD2. Trimming took 1 base from V and 4 from J; bases not matched to a gene: 3. CDR1 is MNHEY and CDR2 is SMNVEV in the germline V gene (reference sequence). The CDR3 has 15 residues. The CDR3 DNA is TGTGCCAGCAGTTTATTCCTAGCGGGAGGATACGAGCAGTACTTC. It translates to CASSLFLAGGYEQYF.

This clone was found once. The V call is TRBV7-8, the J call TRBJ2-7; 8 bases are a match to TRBD2. Losses at the gene ends were 5 bases for V and 7 bases for J; bases not matched to a gene: 4. CDR3 length: 12 amino acids. CDR1 and CDR2 from the germline V gene are SGHVS and FQNEAQ. This CDR3 reads CASSPRGGEQYF. The CDR3 DNA reads TGTGCCAGCAGCCCCCGGGGGGGGGAGCAGTACTTC.

The chain combines TRBV7-9 with TRBJ2-3; 9 nucleotides line up with TRBD2. The CDR3 runs to 17 residues. J lost 2 bases, V lost 1 base, and 7 bases had no gene match. Germline CDR1 is SEHNR and CDR2 is FQNEAQ (reference sequence). Here the CDR3 reads CASSLGGLALITDTQYF. The CDR3 DNA follows: TGTGCCAGCAGCTTAGGAGGACTAGCGCTAATCACAGATACGCAGTATTTT.